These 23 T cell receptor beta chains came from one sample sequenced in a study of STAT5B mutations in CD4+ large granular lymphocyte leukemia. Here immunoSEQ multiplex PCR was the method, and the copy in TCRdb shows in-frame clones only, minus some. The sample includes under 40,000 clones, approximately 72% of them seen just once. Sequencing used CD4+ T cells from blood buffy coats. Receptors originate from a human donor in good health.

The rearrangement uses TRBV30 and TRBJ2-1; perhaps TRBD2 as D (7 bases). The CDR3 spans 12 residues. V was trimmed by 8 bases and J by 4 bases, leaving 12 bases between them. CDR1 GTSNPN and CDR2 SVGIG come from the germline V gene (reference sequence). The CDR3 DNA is TGTGCCCAGGGGCGGGGGTACAATGAGCAGTTCTTC. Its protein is CAQGRGYNEQFF.

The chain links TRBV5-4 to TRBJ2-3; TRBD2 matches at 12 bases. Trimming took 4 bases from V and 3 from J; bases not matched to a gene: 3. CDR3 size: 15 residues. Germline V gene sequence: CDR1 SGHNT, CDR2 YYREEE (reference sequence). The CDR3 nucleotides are TGTGCCAGCAGCGCCGGACTAGCGGGGACAGATACGCAGTATTTT. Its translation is CASSAGLAGTDTQYF. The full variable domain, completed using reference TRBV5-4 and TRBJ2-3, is ETGVTQSPTHLIKTRGQQVTLRCSSQSGHNTVSWYQQALGQGPQFIFQYYREEENGRGNFPPRFSGLQFPNYSSELNVNALELDDSALYLCASSAGLAGTDTQYFGPGTRLTVL.

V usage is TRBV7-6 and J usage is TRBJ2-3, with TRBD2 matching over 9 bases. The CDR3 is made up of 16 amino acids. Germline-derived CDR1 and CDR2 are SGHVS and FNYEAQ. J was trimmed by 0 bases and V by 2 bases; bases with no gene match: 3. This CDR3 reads CASSLLAGVSTDTQYF. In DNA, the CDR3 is TGTGCCAGCAGCTTATTAGCGGGGGTTAGCACAGATACGCAGTATTTT.

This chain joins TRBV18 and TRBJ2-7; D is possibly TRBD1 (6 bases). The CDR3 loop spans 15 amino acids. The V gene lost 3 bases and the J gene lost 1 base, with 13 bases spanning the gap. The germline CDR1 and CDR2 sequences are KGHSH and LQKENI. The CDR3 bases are TGTGCCAGCTCACCTCCCGGGACACTATCCTACGAGCAGTACTTC. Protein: CASSPPGTLSYEQYF. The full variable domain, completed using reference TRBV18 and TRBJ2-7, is NAGVMQNPRHLVRRRGQEARLRCSPMKGHSHVYWYRQLPEEGLKFMVYLQKENIIDESGMPKERFSAEFPKEGPSILRIQQVVRGDSAAYFCASSPPGTLSYEQYFGPGTRLTVT.

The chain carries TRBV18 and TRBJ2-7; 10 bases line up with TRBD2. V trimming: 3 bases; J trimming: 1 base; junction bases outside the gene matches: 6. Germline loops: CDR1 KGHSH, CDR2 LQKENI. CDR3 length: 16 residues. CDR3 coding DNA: TGTGCCAGCTCACCTCGGACTAGCGGAGAATCCTACGAGCAGTACTTC. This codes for CASSPRTSGESYEQYF.

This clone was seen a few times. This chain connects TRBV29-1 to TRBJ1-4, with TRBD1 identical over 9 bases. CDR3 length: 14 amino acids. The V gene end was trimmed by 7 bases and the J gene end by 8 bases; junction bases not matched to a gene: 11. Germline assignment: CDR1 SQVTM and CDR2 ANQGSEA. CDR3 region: CSATSGTGREKLFF. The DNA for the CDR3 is TGCAGCGCGACCTCCGGGACAGGGAGGGAAAAACTGTTTTTT.

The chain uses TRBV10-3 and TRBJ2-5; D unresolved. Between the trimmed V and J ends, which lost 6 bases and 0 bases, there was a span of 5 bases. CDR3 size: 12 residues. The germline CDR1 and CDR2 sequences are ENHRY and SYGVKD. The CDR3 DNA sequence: TGTGCCATCAGCAGGTACCAAGAGACCCAGTACTTC. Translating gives CAISRYQETQYF.

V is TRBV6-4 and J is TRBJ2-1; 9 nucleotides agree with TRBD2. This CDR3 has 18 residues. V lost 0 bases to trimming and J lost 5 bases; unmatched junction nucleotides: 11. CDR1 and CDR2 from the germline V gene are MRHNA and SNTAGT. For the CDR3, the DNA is TGTGCCAGCAGTGACTCTGCCGCGGGAGGGGAGAGAAACAATGAGCAGTTCTTC. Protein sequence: CASSDSAAGGERNNEQFF.

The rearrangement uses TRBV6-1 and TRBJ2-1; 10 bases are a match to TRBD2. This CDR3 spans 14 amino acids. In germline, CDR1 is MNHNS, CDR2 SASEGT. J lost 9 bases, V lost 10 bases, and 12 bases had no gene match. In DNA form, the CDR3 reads TGTGCCACCAAAAAGACTAGCGGGCGGGCTGAGCAGTTCTTC. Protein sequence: CATKKTSGRAEQFF.

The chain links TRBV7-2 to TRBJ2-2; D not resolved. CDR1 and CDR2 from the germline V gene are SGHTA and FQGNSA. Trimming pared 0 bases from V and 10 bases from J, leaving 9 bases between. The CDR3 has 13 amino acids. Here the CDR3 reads CASSLAGPTELFF. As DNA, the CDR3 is TGTGCCAGCAGCTTAGCAGGGCCTACGGAGCTGTTTTTT.

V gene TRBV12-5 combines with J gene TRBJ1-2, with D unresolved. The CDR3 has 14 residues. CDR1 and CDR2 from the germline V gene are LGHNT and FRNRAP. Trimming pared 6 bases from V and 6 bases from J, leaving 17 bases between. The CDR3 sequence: CASGPDMGLNGYTF. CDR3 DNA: TGTGCTAGTGGACCCGACATGGGGTTAAATGGCTACACCTTC.

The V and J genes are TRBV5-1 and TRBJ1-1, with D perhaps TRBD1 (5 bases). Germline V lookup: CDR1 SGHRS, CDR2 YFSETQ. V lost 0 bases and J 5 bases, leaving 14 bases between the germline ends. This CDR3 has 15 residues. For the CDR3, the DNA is TGCGCCAGCAGCTTGGCTGGGGCAGGCGTTACTGAAGCTTTCTTT. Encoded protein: CASSLAGAGVTEAFF.

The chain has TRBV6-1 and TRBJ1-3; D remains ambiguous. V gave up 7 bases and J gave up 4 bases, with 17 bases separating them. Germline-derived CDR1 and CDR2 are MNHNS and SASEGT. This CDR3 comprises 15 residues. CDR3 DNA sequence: TGTGCCAGCATTTTTAAGGGAGTTGGGGGAAACACCATATATTTT. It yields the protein CASIFKGVGGNTIYF.

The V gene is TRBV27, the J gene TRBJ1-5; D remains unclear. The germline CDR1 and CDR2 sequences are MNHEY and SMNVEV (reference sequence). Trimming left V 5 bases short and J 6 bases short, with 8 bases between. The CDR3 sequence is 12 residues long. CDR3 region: CASSPSGQPQHF. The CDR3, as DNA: TGTGCCAGCAGTCCTTCAGGTCAGCCCCAGCATTTT.

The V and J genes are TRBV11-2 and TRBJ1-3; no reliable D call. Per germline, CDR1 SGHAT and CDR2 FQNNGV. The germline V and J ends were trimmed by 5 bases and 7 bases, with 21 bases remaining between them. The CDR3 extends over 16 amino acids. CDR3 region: CASSLQVSGFGNTIYF. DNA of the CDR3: TGTGCCAGCAGCCTGCAAGTGTCCGGGTTTGGCAACACCATATATTTT.

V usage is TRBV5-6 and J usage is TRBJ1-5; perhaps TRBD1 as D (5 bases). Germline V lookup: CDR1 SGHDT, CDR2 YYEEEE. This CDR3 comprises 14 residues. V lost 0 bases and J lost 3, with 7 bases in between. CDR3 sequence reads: CASSLDRNNQPQHF. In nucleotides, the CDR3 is TGTGCCAGCAGCTTGGACAGGAACAATCAGCCCCAGCATTTT.

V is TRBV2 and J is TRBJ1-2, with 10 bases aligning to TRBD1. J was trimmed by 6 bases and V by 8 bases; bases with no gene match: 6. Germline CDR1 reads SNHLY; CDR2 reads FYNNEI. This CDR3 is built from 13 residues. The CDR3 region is CASGKTGGNGYTF. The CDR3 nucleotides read TGTGCCAGCGGCAAGACAGGGGGCAATGGCTACACCTTC.

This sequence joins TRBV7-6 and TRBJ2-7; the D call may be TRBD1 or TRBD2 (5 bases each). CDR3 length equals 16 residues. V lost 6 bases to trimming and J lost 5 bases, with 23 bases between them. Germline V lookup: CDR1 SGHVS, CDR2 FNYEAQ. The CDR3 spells CASSSITGPNIDEQYF. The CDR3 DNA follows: TGTGCCAGCAGTTCAATAACGGGACCAAACATCGACGAGCAGTACTTC.

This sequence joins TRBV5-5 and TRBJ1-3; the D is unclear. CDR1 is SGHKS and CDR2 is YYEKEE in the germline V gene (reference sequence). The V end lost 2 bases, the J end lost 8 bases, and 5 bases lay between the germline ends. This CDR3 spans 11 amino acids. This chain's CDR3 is CASSFRDTIYF. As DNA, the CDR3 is TGTGCCAGCAGCTTTCGGGACACCATATATTTT.

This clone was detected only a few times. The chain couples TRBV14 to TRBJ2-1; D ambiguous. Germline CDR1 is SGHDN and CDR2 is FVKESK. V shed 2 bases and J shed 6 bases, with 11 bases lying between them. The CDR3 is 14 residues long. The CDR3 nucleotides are TGTGCCAGCAGCCAAATTTCCCGGTTCAATGAGCAGTTCTTC. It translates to CASSQISRFNEQFF.

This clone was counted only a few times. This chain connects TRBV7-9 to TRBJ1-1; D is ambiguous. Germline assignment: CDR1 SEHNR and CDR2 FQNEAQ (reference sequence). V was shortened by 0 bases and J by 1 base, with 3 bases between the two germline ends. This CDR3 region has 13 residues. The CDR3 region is CASSLAENTEAFF. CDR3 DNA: TGTGCCAGCAGCTTAGCGGAGAACACTGAAGCTTTCTTT.

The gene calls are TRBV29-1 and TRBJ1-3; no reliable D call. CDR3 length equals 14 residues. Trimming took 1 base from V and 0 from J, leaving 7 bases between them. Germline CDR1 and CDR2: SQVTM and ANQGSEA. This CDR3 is CSVEGSDSGNTIYF. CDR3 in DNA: TGCAGCGTTGAAGGGAGTGACTCTGGAAACACCATATATTTT.

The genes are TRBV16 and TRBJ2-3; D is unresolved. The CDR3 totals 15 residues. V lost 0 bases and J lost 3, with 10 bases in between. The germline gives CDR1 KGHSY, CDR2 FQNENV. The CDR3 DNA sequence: TGTGCCAGCAGCCAATCTGGAAGCCGTACAGATACGCAGTATTTT. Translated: CASSQSGSRTDTQYF.